Sequencing of this T cell receptor beta chain was carried out in a study of cytomegalovirus exposure and HLA in healthy donors. Study-wide background: Caucasian-associated ancestry cluster membership applied to less than 85% of under 450 genotyped donors.

Germline V gene data show CDR1 as MGHRA and CDR2 as YSYEKL. CDR3 size: 16 residues. The V and J ends lost 0 bases and 5 bases respectively, with 13 bases between them. Both 60 Vbeta primers and 13 Jbeta primers went into the PCR. Using immunoSEQ multiplex PCR, the repertoire was profiled, and TCRdb retains in-frame clones only, with some absent. The sample shows about 150,000 clones, roughly 77% of them seen only once. The sample comprised PBMCs. The receptor comes from a male donor in good health and CMV-seronegative. The chain joins TRBV4-1 to TRBJ1-4, with D unclear. The CDR3 sequence: CASSQDRGIQNEKLFF. CDR3 nucleotides: TGCGCCAGCAGCCAAGATAGAGGGATACAAAATGAAAAACTGTTTTTT.